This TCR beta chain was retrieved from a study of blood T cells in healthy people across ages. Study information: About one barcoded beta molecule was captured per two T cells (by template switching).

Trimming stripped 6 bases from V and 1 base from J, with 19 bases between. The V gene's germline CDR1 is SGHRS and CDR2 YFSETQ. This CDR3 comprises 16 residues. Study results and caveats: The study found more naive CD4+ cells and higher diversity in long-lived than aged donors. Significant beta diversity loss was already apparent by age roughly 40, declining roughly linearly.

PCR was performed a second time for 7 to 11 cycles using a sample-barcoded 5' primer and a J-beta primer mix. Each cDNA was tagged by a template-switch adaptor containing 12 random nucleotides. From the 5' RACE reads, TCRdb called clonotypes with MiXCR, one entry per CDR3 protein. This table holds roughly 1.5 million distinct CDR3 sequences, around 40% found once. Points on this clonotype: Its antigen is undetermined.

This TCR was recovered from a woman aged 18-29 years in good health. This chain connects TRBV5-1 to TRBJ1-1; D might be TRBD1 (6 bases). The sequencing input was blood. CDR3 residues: CASITLGGASNTEAFF. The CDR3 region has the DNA TGCGCCAGCATCACCCTGGGGGGGGCCTCGAACACTGAAGCTTTCTTT. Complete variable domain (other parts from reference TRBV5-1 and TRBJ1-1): KAGVTQTPRYLIKTRGQQVTLSCSPISGHRSVSWYQQTPGQGLQFLFEYFSETQRNKGNFPGRFSGRQFSNSRSEMNVSTLELGDSALYLCASITLGGASNTEAFFGQGTRLTVV.